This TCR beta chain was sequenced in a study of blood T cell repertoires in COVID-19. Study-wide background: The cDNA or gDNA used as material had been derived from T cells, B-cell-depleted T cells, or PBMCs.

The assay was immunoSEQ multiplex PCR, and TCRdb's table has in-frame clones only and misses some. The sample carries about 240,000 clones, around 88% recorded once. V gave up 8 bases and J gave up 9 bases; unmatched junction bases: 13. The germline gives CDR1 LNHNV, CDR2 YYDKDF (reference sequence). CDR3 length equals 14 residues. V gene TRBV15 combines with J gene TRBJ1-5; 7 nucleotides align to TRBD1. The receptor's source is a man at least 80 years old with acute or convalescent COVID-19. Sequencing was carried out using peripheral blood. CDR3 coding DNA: TGTGCCACCGGACAGGACAGGACCTTAGGGCCCCAGCATTTT. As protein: CATGQDRTLGPQHF.